One sample yielded the 18 T cell receptor beta chains listed below, sequenced in a study of T cell changes during pregnancy in multiple sclerosis. Generated by immunoSEQ multiplex PCR, the TCRdb table keeps only in-frame clones and is missing some. Here the sample spans under 70,000 clones, 91% being singletons. Sequenced here: peripheral blood, sampled after pregnancy. Receptors originate from a female donor in good health, enrolled as a control in a pregnancy study.

This chain uses TRBV20-1 with TRBJ2-7; 9 nucleotides agree with TRBD2. V gave up 6 bases and J gave up 7 bases; unmatched junction bases: 4. The CDR3 length is 11 residues. Looked up from germline, CDR1 is DFQATT and CDR2 is SNEGSKA (reference sequence). CDR3 loop: CSALSGGEQYF. The CDR3 bases are TGCAGTGCCCTCAGCGGGGGGGAGCAGTACTTC.

The chain combines TRBV9 with TRBJ1-5; D gene uncertain. Between the trimmed V and J ends, which lost 3 bases and 10 bases, there was a span of 11 bases. CDR1 and CDR2 (germline): SGDLS, YYNGEE. The CDR3 has 12 amino acids. CDR3 sequence reads: CASSAGFRPQHF. The CDR3, as DNA: TGTGCCAGCAGCGCCGGGTTCAGACCCCAGCATTTT.

This chain joins TRBV4-1 and TRBJ2-2; 9 bases align to TRBD2. CDR1 is MGHRA, CDR2 YSYEKL, per germline. V lost 5 bases, J lost 0 bases, and 4 bases stayed unmatched. The length of the CDR3 is 16 residues. Here the CDR3 reads CASSYSGGPNTGELFF. The CDR3 nucleotides read TGCGCCAGCAGCTATAGCGGGGGCCCGAACACCGGGGAGCTGTTTTTT.

This sequence joins TRBV18 and TRBJ1-1, with 7 bases that match TRBD1. The junction had 12 bases not matched to a gene; V was cut back by 6 bases and J by 5 bases. The CDR3 length is 15 residues. Per germline, CDR1 KGHSH and CDR2 LQKENI. CDR3 sequence: CASSIEDRRGTEAFF. DNA of the CDR3: TGTGCCAGCTCGATAGAGGACAGGAGGGGTACTGAAGCTTTCTTT.

This rearrangement joins TRBV7-8 to TRBJ2-3; the D gene is possibly TRBD1 (6 bases). Trimming removed 5 bases at V and 5 bases at J, with 20 bases between. Germline CDR1 reads SGHVS; CDR2 reads FQNEAQ. This CDR3 has 16 residues. CDR3 in DNA: TGTGCCAGCAGCGCCGGGACACCGCCGGTGGGAGATACGCAGTATTTT. It is translated as CASSAGTPPVGDTQYF.

In this sample, this clone turned up once. The rearrangement joins TRBV6-6 to TRBJ2-2, with D maybe TRBD2 (5 bases). The CDR3 has 13 amino acids. V lost 2 bases and J 7 bases, leaving 8 bases between the germline ends. Per germline, CDR1 MNHNY and CDR2 SVGAGI (reference sequence). The CDR3 coding sequence is TGTGCCAGCAGTTACAATGAGGGCGGGGAGCTGTTTTTT. Translated: CASSYNEGGELFF.

This chain joins TRBV4-1 and TRBJ1-1; TRBD1 might be the D (5 bases). The germline V and J ends were trimmed by 1 base and 10 bases, with 10 bases remaining between them. Germline V gene sequence: CDR1 MGHRA, CDR2 YSYEKL. The CDR3 length is 12 residues. The CDR3 protein is CASSQGGESAFF. In nucleotides, the CDR3 is TGCGCCAGCAGCCAAGGGGGGGAATCAGCTTTCTTT.

The chain carries TRBV4-2 and TRBJ2-5; 10 nucleotides match TRBD1. Germline lookup yields CDR1 LGHNA and CDR2 YNFKEQ. Unmatched junction bases numbered 16, after V lost 0 bases and J lost 9 bases. The CDR3 has 18 amino acids. DNA of the CDR3: TGTGCCAGCAGCCAAGATGGCCATGGGACAGGGGCACCAAGGGCCCAGTACTTC. This sequence encodes CASSQDGHGTGAPRAQYF.

V gene TRBV9 combines with J gene TRBJ1-1; 10 bases map to TRBD1. This CDR3 spans 15 amino acids. The V gene's germline CDR1 is SGDLS and CDR2 YYNGEE. V lost 4 bases and J lost 0; bases outside the gene matches: 3. CDR3 residues: CASSRDRGVNTEAFF. The CDR3 DNA reads as TGTGCCAGCAGCCGGGACAGGGGAGTGAACACTGAAGCTTTCTTT.

This rearrangement joins TRBV5-1 to TRBJ2-7, with TRBD1 identical over 10 bases. This CDR3 contains 17 residues. Germline CDR1 and CDR2: SGHRS and YFSETQ. V gave up 2 bases and J gave up 5 bases; unmatched junction bases: 13. CDR3 DNA sequence: TGCGCCAGCAGCTTCGCGACAGGGGGCCCTGGCCGGGACGAGCAGTACTTC. This translates into CASSFATGGPGRDEQYF. The entire variable domain, with the rest obtained from reference TRBV5-1 and TRBJ2-7, is as follows: KAGVTQTPRYLIKTRGQQVTLSCSPISGHRSVSWYQQTPGQGLQFLFEYFSETQRNKGNFPGRFSGRQFSNSRSEMNVSTLELGDSALYLCASSFATGGPGRDEQYFGPGTRLTVT.

The rearrangement uses TRBV19 and TRBJ2-1; TRBD1 might be the D (5 bases). The CDR3 is 14 amino acids. In germline, CDR1 is LNHDA, CDR2 SQIVND (reference sequence). Trimming pared 5 bases from V and 3 bases from J, leaving 11 bases between. For the CDR3, the DNA is TGTGCCAGTAGTTCCGGACATGACTACAATGAGCAGTTCTTC. Translated, it gives CASSSGHDYNEQFF. The full variable domain, its missing parts supplied by reference TRBV19 and TRBJ2-1, is DGGITQSPKYLFRKEGQNVTLSCEQNLNHDAMYWYRQDPGQGLRLIYYSQIVNDFQKGDIAEGYSVSREKKESFPLTVTSAQKNPTAFYLCASSSGHDYNEQFFGPGTRLTVL.

This chain links TRBV7-2 with TRBJ2-7; TRBD1 matches 7 bases. Germline assignment: CDR1 SGHTA and CDR2 FQGNSA. The CDR3 loop spans 14 amino acids. After removal of 2 bases from V and 4 bases from J, the junction contained 5 bases not matched to a gene. DNA of the CDR3: TGTGCCAGCAGCTTATACCGGGACAGTTACGAGCAGTACTTC. It is translated as CASSLYRDSYEQYF.

The V gene is TRBV5-6, the J gene TRBJ1-1; D gene unclear. CDR1 and CDR2 (germline): SGHDT, YYEEEE. The length of the CDR3 is 14 residues. Trimming cost V 4 bases and J 1 base, with 11 bases left between them. CDR3 amino acids: CASSLPNWNTEAFF. CDR3 nucleotide sequence: TGTGCCAGCAGCCTCCCAAACTGGAACACTGAAGCTTTCTTT.

The J gene is TRBJ2-5, the V gene TRBV5-4; D is undetermined. V lost 4 bases and J 4 bases, leaving 8 bases between the germline ends. The CDR3 is made up of 12 amino acids. The germline V gene has CDR1 SGHNT and CDR2 YYREEE (reference sequence). The CDR3 protein is CASSINRETQYF. CDR3 sequence (DNA): TGTGCCAGCAGCATTAACAGAGAGACCCAGTACTTC.

This clone was seen only once. The chain carries TRBV10-3 and TRBJ2-6; a weak D match, TRBD2 (5 bases). From germline, CDR1 is ENHRY and CDR2 SYGVKD. The CDR3 extends over 18 amino acids. V was clipped by 0 bases and J by 0 bases, with 12 bases between them. The CDR3 here is CAISESGFGVSGANVLTF. The CDR3 coding sequence is TGTGCCATCAGTGAGTCGGGGTTCGGGGTCTCTGGGGCCAACGTCCTGACTTTC.

The rearrangement links TRBV5-1 to TRBJ2-5; TRBD1 matches at 7 bases. There are 16 residues in the CDR3. V dropped 0 bases and J dropped 1; count of bases not matched to a gene: 6. The germline V gene has CDR1 SGHRS and CDR2 YFSETQ. Here the CDR3 DNA reads TGCGCCAGCAGCTTGGGGCCGACAGGGACCCAAGAGACCCAGTACTTC. Its translation: CASSLGPTGTQETQYF.

The chain has TRBV4-1 and TRBJ1-5; 8 positions match TRBD1. The trim removed 2 bases at V and 1 base at J, leaving 7 bases unmatched. In germline, CDR1 is MGHRA, CDR2 YSYEKL. This CDR3 is built from 17 residues. As DNA, the CDR3 is TGCGCCAGCAGCCAAACCGGACAGGGATGGAGCAATCAGCCCCAGCATTTT. This codes for CASSQTGQGWSNQPQHF.

This chain uses TRBV5-1 with TRBJ2-3; 12 bases align to TRBD2. The germline V gene encodes CDR1 SGHRS and CDR2 YFSETQ. The V gene end was trimmed by 4 bases and the J gene end by 3 bases; junction bases not matched to a gene: 6. The CDR3 is 16 residues long. CDR3 region: CASSVQTSGGTDTQYF. CDR3 coding DNA: TGCGCCAGCAGCGTCCAGACTAGCGGGGGAACAGATACGCAGTATTTT.